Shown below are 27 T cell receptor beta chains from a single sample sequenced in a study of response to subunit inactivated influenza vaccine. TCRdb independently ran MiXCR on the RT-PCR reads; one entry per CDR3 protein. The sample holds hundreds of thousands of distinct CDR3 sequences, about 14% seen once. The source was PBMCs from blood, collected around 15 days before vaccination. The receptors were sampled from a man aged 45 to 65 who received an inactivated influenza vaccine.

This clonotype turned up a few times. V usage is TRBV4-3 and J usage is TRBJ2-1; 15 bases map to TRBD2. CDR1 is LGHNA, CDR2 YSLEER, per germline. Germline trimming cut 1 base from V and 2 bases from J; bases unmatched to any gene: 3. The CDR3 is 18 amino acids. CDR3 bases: TGCGCCAGCAGCCAAGGGACTAGCGGGAGGGTCCCCTACAATGAGCAGTTCTTC. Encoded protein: CASSQGTSGRVPYNEQFF.

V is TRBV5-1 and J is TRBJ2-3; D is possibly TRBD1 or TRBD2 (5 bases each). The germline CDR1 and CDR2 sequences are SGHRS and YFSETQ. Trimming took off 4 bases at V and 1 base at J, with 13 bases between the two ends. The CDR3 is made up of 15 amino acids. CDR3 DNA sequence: TGCGCCAGCAGCCAAGTGGGACGGCGCACAGATACGCAGTATTTT. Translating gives CASSQVGRRTDTQYF.

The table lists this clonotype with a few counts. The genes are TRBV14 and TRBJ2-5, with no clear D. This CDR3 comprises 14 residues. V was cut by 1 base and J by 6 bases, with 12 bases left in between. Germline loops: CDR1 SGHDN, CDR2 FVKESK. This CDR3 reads CASSQVGGLKTQYF. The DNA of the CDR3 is TGTGCCAGCAGCCAAGTGGGTGGTTTAAAGACCCAGTACTTC.

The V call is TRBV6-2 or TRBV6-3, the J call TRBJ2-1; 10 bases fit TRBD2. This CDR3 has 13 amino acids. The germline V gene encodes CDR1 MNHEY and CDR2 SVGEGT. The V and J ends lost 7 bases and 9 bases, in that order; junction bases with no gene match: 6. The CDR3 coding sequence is TGTGCCAGCACCCCACTAGCGGGGAGTGAGCAGTTCTTC. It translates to CASTPLAGSEQFF.

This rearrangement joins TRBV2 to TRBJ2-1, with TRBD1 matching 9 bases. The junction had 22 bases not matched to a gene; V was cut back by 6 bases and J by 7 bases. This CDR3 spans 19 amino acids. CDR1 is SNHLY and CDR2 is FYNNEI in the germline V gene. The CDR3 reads CASSDPRDRVVLGSNEQFF. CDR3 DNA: TGTGCCAGCAGCGACCCCCGGGACAGGGTGGTCTTAGGTAGTAATGAGCAGTTCTTC.

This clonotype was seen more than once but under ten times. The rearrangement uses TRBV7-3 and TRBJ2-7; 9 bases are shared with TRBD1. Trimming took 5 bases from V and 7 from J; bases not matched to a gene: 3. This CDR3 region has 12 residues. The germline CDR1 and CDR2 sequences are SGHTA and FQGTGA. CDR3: CASSAGTGEQYF. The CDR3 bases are TGTGCCAGCAGCGCCGGGACAGGGGAGCAGTACTTC. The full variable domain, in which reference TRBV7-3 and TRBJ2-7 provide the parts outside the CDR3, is GAGVSQTPSNKVTEKGKYVELRCDPISGHTALYWYRQSLGQGPEFLIYFQGTGAADDSGLPNDRFFAVRPEGSVSTLKIQRTERGDSAVYLCASSAGTGEQYFGPGTRLTVT.

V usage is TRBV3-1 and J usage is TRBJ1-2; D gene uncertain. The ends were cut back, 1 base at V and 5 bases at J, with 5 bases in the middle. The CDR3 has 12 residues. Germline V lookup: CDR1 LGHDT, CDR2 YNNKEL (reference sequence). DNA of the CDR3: TGTGCCAGCAGCCAAGTGACTTATGGCTACACCTTC. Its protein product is CASSQVTYGYTF.

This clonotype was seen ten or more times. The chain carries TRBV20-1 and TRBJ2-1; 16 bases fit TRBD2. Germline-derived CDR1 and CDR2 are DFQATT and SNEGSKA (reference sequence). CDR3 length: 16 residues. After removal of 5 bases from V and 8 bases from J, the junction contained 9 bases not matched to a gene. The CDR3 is CSAHGTSGRALDEQFF. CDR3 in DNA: TGCAGTGCTCACGGGACTAGCGGGAGGGCCTTGGATGAGCAGTTCTTC.

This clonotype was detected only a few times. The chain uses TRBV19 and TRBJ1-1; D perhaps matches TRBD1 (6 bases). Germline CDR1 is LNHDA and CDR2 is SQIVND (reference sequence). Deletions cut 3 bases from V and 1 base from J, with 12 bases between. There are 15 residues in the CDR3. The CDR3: CASSIFGRGNTEAFF. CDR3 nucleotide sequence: TGTGCCAGTAGTATCTTCGGCAGGGGGAACACTGAAGCTTTCTTT.

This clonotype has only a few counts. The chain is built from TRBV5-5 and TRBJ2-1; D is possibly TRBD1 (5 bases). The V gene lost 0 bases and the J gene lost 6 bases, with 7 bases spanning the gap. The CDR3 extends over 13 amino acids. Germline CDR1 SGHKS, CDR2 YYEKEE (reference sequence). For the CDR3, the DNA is TGTGCCAGCAGCTTGGACAGGAGCAATGAGCAGTTCTTC. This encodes CASSLDRSNEQFF.

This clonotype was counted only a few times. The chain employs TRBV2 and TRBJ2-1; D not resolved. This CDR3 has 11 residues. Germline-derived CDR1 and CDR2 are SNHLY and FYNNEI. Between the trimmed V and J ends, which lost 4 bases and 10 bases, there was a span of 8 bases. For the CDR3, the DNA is TGTGCCAGCAGTGGCTTAGCAGAGCAGTTCTTC. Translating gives CASSGLAEQFF. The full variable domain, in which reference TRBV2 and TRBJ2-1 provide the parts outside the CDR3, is EPEVTQTPSHQVTQMGQEVILRCVPISNHLYFYWYRQILGQKVEFLVSFYNNEISEKSEIFDDQFSVERPDGSNFTLKIRSTKLEDSAMYFCASSGLAEQFFGPGTRLTVL.

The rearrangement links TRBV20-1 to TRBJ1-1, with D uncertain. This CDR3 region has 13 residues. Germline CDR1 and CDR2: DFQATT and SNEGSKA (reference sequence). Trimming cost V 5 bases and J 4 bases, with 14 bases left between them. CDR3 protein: CSAPLSPGTEAFF. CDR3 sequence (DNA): TGCAGTGCTCCCCTGAGCCCTGGCACTGAAGCTTTCTTT.

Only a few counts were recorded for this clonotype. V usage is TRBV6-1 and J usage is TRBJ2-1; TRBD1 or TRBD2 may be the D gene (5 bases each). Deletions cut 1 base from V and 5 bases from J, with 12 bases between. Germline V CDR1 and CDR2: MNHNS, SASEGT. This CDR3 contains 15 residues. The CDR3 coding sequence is TGTGCCAGCAGTGAAGGGGGGACGGACAACAATGAGCAGTTCTTC. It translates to CASSEGGTDNNEQFF.

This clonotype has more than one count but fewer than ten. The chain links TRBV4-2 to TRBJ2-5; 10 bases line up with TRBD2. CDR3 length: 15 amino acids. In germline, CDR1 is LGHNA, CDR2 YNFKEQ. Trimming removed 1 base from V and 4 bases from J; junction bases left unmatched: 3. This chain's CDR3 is CASSQATSGIETQYF. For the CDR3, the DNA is TGTGCCAGCAGCCAAGCCACTAGCGGGATAGAGACCCAGTACTTC.

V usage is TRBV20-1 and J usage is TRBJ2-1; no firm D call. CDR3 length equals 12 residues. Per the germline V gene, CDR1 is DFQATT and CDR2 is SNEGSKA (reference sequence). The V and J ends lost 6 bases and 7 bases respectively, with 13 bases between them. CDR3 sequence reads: CSASSAGNEQFF. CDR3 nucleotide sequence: TGCAGTGCATCCTCAGCCGGGAATGAGCAGTTCTTC.

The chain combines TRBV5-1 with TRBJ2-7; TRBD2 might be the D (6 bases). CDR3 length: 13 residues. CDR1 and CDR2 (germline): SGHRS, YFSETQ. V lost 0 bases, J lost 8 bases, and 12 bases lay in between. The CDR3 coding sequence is TGCGCCAGCAGCTTGGGGGACTCCCCCCAGCAGTACTTC. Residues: CASSLGDSPQQYF.

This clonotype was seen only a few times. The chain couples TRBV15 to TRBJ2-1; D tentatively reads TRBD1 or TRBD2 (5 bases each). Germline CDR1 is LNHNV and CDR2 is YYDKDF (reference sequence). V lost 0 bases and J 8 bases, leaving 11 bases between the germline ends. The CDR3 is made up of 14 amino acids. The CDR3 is CATSRDGTRDEQFF. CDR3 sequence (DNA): TGTGCCACCAGCAGAGATGGGACCCGGGATGAGCAGTTCTTC. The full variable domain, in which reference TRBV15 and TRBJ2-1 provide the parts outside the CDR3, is DAMVIQNPRYQVTQFGKPVTLSCSQTLNHNVMYWYQQKSSQAPKLLFHYYDKDFNNEADTPDNFQSRRPNTSFCFLDIRSPGLGDTAMYLCATSRDGTRDEQFFGPGTRLTVL.

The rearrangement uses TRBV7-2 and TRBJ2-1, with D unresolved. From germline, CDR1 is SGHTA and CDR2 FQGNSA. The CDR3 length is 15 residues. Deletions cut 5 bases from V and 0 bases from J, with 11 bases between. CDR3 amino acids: CASSPGRYSYNEQFF. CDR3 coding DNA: TGTGCCAGCAGCCCCGGGCGCTACTCCTACAATGAGCAGTTCTTC.

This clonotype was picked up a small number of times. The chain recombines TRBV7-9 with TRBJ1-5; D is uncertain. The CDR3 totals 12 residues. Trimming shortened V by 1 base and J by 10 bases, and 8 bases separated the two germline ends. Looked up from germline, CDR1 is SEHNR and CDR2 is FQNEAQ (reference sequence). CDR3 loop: CASSLDTDPQHF. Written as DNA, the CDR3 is TGTGCCAGCAGCTTAGATACAGACCCCCAGCATTTT.

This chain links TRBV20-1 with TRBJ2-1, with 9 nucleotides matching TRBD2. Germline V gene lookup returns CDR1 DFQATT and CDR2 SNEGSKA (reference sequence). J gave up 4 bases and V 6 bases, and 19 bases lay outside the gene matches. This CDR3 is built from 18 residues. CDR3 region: CSARAAGGFPLPYNEQFF. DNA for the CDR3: TGCAGTGCCCGCGCGGCGGGGGGGTTTCCACTACCTTACAATGAGCAGTTCTTC.

This CDR3 is CASSKTRGEQFF. CDR3 sequence (DNA): TGTGCCAGCAGTAAAACCCGAGGTGAGCAGTTCTTC. This chain links TRBV6-6 with TRBJ2-1; D remains ambiguous. The CDR3 has 12 residues. The V gene's germline CDR1 is MNHNY and CDR2 SVGAGI (reference sequence). V gave up 5 bases and J gave up 9 bases, with 11 bases separating them.

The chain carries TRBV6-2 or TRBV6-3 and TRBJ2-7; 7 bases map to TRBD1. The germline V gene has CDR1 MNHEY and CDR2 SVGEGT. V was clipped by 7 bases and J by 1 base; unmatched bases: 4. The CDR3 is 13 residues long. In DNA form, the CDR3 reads TGTGCCAGCACCAAGGGACAGTCCTACGAGCAGTACTTC. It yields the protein CASTKGQSYEQYF.

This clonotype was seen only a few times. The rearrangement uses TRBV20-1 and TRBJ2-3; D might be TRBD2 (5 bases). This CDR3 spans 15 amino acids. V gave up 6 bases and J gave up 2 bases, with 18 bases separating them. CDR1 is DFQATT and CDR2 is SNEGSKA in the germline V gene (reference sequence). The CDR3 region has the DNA TGCAGTGCACTTACGGACCGGGGTTACACAGATACGCAGTATTTT. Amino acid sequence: CSALTDRGYTDTQYF.

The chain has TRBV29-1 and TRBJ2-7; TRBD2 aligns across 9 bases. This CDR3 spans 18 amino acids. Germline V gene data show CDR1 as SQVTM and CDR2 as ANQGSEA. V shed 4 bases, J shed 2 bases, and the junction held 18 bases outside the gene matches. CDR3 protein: CSVAAFLGLASSTYEQYF. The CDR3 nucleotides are TGCAGCGTTGCCGCCTTTCTGGGACTAGCCTCTAGCACCTACGAGCAGTACTTC.

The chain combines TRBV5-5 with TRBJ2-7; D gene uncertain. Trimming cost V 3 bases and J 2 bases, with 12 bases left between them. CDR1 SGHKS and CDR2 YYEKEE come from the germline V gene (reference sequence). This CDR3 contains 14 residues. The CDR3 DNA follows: TGTGCCAGCAGCTCATACTCGAGTACCTACGAGCAGTACTTC. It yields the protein CASSSYSSTYEQYF.

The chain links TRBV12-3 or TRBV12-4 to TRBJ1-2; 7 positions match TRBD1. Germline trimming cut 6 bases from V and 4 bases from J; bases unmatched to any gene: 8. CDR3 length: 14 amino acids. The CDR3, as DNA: TGTGCCAGCAGCCATGACAGGGTCGGCTATGGCTACACCTTC. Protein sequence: CASSHDRVGYGYTF.

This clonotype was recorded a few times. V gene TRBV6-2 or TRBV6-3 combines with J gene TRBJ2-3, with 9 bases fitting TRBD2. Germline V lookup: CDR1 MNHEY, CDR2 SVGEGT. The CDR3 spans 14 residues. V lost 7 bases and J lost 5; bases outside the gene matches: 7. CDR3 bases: TGTGCCAGCACCCGGACTAGCGTGGGAGATACGCAGTATTTT. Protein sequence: CASTRTSVGDTQYF.